The present entry profiles one TCR beta chain with its context. From germline, CDR1 is SGHDT and CDR2 YYEEEE. CDR3 length: 14 amino acids. Trimming at V came to 2 bases and at J to 6 bases, leaving 8 bases not matched to a gene. Sequenced by immunoSEQ multiplex PCR; TCRdb stores in-frame clones only, minus some. The sample consists of approximately 65,000 clones, approximately 96% of them appearing once. The sample originates from a study of T cell changes during pregnancy in multiple sclerosis. The sequencing here drew on CD8+ T cells from peripheral blood mononuclear cells, taken after pregnancy. V is TRBV5-6 and J is TRBJ2-7; 7 bases match TRBD2. This receptor was obtained from a female donor with multiple sclerosis, enrolled in a pregnancy study. DNA for the CDR3: TGTGCCAGCAGCTTCGGACTAGGCTTGAGCGAGCAGTACTTC. The encoded protein is CASSFGLGLSEQYF.